The table lists the clone carrying this T cell receptor (beta chain) with a count of one. Documented time point: peripheral blood 6 weeks after treatment start. The number of samples from each patient was between 1 and 8, taken pretreatment and on-treatment. This record belongs to a study of PD-L1 blockade in urothelial cancer. Background on the study: Male patients with bladder-origin urothelial cancer numbered most of the 29.

Only in-frame clones appear in the TCRdb table, and some are missing; sequencing was by immunoSEQ multiplex PCR. The table records some 41,000 clones, about four fifths of them present only once. V was cut by 6 bases and J by 4 bases, with 16 bases left in between. The V gene's germline CDR1 is SGHKS and CDR2 YYEKEE (reference sequence). The CDR3 runs 14 residues. This TCR was sampled from a man between 60 and 70 years old with urothelial cancer. The sequencing used PBMCs, collected around atezolizumab (anti-PD-L1) treatment. This chain connects TRBV5-5 to TRBJ1-2; weak D call: TRBD1 (6 bases). The DNA for the CDR3 is TGTGCCAGCACCCCTGAGGACAGCTTCTATGGCTACACCTTC. Residues: CASTPEDSFYGYTF.